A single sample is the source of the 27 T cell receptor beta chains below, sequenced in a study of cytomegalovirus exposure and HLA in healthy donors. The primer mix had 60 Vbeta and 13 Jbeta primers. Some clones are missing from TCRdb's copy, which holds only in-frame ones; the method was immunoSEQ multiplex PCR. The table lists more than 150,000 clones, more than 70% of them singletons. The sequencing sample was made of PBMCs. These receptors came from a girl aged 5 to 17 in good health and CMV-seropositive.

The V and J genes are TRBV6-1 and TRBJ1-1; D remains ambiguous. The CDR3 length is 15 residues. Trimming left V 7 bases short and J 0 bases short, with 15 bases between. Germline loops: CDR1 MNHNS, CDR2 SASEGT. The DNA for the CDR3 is TGTGCCAGCACCCCGTTGGCAGGCATGAACACTGAAGCTTTCTTT. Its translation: CASTPLAGMNTEAFF.

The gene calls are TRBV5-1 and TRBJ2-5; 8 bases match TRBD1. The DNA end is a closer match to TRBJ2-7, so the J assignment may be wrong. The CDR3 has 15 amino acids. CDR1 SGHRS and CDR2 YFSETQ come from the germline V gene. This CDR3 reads CASSGGDRRSYEQYF. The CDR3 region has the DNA TGCGCCAGCAGCGGAGGGGACAGGAGATCCTACGAGCAGTACTTC.

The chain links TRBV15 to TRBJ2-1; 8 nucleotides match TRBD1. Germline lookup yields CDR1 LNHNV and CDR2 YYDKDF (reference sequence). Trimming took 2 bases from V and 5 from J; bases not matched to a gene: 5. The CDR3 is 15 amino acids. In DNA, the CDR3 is TGTGCCACCAGCAGATCAGCACAGGGGGACAATGAGCAGTTCTTC. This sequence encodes CATSRSAQGDNEQFF.

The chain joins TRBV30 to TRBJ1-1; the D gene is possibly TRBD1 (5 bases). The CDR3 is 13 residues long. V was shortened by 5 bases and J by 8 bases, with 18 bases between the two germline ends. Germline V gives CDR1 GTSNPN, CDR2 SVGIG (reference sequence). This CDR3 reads CAWGEGRRSEAFF. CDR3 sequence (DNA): TGTGCCTGGGGGGAGGGGCGGCGGTCAGAAGCTTTCTTT.

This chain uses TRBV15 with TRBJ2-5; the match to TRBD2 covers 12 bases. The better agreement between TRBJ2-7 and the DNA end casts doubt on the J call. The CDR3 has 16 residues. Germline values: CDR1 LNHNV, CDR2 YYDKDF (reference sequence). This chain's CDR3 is CATSYRLAGASYEQYF. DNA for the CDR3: TGTGCCACCAGTTACAGACTAGCGGGAGCTAGCTACGAGCAGTACTTC.

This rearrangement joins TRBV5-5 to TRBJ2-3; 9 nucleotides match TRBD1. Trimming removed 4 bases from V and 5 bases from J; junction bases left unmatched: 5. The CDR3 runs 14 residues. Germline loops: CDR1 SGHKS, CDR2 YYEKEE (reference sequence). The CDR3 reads CASSRTGGRDTQYF. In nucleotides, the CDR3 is TGTGCCAGCAGCCGTACAGGGGGCAGAGATACGCAGTATTTT.

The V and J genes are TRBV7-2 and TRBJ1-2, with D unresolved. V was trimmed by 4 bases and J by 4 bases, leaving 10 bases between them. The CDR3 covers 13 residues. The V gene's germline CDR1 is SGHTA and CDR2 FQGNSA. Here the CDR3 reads CASSWSGLYGYTF. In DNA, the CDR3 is TGTGCCAGCAGCTGGAGTGGCCTCTATGGCTACACCTTC.

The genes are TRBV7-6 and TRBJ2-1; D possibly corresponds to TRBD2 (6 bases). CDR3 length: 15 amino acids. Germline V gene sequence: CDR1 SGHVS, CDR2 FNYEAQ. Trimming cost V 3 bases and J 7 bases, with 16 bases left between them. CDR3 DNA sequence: TGTGCCAGCAGCTTCCCACCGGCAGGAGGGAATGAGCAGTTCTTC. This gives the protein CASSFPPAGGNEQFF. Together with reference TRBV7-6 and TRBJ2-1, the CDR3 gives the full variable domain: GAGVSQSPRYKVTKRGQDVALRCDPISGHVSLYWYRQALGQGPEFLTYFNYEAQQDKSGLPNDRFSAERPEGSISTLTIQRTEQRDSAMYRCASSFPPAGGNEQFFGPGTRLTVL.

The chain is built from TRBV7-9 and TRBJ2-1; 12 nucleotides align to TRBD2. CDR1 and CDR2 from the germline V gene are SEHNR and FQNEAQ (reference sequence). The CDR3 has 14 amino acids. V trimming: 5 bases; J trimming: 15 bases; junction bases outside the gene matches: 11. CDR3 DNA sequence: TGTGCCAGCAGCGAAACCCGACTAGCGGGAGTTTGGTTCTTC. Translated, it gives CASSETRLAGVWFF.

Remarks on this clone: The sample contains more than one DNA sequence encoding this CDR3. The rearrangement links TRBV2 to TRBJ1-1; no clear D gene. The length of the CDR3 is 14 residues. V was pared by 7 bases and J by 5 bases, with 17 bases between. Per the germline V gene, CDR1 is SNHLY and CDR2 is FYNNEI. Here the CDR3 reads CASTPSRVETEAFF. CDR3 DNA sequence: TGTGCCAGCACCCCTTCGCGGGTGGAAACTGAAGCTTTCTTT.

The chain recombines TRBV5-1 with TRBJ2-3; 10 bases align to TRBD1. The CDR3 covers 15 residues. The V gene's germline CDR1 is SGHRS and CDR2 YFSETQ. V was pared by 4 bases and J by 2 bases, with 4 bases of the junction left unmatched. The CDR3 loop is CASSGTGDPTDTQYF. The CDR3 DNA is TGCGCCAGCAGCGGGACAGGGGACCCCACAGATACGCAGTATTTT.

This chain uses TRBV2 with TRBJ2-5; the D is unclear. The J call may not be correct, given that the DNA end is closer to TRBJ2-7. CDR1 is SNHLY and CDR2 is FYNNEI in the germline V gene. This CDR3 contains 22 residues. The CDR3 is CASSGPHPRLTYARKRTYEQYF. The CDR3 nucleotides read TGTGCCAGCAGTGGCCCCCACCCCCGCCTCACTTACGCCAGGAAACGAACCTACGAGCAGTACTTC.

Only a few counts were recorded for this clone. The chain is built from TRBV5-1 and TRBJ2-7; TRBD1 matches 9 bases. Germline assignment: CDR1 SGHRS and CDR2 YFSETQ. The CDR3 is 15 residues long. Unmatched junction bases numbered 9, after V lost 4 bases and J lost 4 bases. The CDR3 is CASSEGTGIGYEQYF. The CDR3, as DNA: TGCGCCAGCAGCGAAGGGACAGGGATAGGATACGAGCAGTACTTC. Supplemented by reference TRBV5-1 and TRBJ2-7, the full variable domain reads KAGVTQTPRYLIKTRGQQVTLSCSPISGHRSVSWYQQTPGQGLQFLFEYFSETQRNKGNFPGRFSGRQFSNSRSEMNVSTLELGDSALYLCASSEGTGIGYEQYFGPGTRLTVT.

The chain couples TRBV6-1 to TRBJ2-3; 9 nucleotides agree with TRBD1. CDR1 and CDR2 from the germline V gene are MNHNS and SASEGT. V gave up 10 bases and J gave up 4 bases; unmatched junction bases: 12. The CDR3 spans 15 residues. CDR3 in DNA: TGTGCCACACAAATCGGTACAGGGGGCCCAGATACGCAGTATTTT. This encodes CATQIGTGGPDTQYF.

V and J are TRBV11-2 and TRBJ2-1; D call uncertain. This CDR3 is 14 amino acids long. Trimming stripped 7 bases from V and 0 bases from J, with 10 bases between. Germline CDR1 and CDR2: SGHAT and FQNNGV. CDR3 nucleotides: TGTGCCAGCAAGGCCCAGGACTCCTACAATGAGCAGTTCTTC. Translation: CASKAQDSYNEQFF.

The DNA of the CDR3 is TGTGCCAGCAGCCCCCGACACAGGGGGCGTGGAGAGACCCAGTACTTC. Its translation: CASSPRHRGRGETQYF. The chain joins TRBV7-9 to TRBJ2-5; 9 positions agree with TRBD1. Germline V lookup: CDR1 SEHNR, CDR2 FQNEAQ (reference sequence). The junction had 11 bases not matched to a gene; V was cut back by 5 bases and J by 4 bases. The CDR3 runs to 16 residues. Supplemented by reference TRBV7-9 and TRBJ2-5, the full variable domain reads DTGVSQNPRHKITKRGQNVTFRCDPISEHNRLYWYRQTLGQGPEFLTYFQNEAQLEKSRLLSDRFSAERPKGSFSTLEIQRTEQGDSAMYLCASSPRHRGRGETQYFGPGTRLLVL.

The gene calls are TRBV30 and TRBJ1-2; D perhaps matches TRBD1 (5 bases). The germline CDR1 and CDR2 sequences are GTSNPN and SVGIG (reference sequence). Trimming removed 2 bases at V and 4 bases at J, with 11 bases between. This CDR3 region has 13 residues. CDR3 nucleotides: TGTGCCTGGAGTCAGGGTGGCGCCTATGGCTACACCTTC. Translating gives CAWSQGGAYGYTF. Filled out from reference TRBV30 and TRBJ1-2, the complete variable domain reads SQTIHQWPATLVQPVGSPLSLECTVEGTSNPNLYWYRQAAGRGLQLLFYSVGIGQISSEVPQNLSASRPQDRQFILSSKKLLLSDSGFYLCAWSQGGAYGYTFGSGTRLTVV.

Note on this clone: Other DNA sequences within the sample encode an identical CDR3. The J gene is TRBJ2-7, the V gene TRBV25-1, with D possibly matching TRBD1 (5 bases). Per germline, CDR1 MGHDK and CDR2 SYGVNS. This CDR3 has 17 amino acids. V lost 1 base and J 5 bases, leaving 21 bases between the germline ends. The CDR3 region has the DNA TGTGCCAGCAGTGAATGGCCAGTGAGGCAGGGTTTCGACGAGCAGTACTTC. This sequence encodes CASSEWPVRQGFDEQYF.

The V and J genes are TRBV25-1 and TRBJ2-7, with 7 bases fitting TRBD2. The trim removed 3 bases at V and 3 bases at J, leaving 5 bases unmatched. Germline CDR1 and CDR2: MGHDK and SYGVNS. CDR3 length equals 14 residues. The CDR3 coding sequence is TGTGCCAGCAGTGACCGGGGGAGGGACTACGAGCAGTACTTC. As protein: CASSDRGRDYEQYF.

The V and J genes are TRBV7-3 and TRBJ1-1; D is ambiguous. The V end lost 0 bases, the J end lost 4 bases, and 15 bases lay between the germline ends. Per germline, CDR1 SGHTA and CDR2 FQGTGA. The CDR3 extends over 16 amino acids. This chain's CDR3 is CASSLTVNRFPTEAFF. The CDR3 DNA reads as TGTGCCAGCAGCTTAACGGTTAACAGATTTCCCACTGAAGCTTTCTTT.

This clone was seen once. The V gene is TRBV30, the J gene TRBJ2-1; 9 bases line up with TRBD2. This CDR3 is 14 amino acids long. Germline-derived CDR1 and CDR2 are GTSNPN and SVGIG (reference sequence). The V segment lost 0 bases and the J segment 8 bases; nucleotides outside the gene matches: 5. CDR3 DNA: TGTGCCTGGAGTGTACAACTAGCGGGCGATGAGCAGTTCTTC. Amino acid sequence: CAWSVQLAGDEQFF.

DNA for the CDR3: TGTGCCAGCAGCTTAAATCGGGGATCAAACGAGCAGTACTTC. The encoded protein is CASSLNRGSNEQYF. This rearrangement joins TRBV7-2 to TRBJ2-7, with D possibly matching TRBD2 (5 bases). CDR3 size: 14 residues. Looked up from germline, CDR1 is SGHTA and CDR2 is FQGNSA. V was trimmed by 2 bases and J by 5 bases, leaving 13 bases between them.

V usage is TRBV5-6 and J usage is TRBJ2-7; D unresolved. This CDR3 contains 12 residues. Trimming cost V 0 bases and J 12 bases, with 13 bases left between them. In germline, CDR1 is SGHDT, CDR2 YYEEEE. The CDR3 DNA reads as TGTGCCAGCAGCTTGGGAGGTCAGTTAGGGTACTTC. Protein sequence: CASSLGGQLGYF.

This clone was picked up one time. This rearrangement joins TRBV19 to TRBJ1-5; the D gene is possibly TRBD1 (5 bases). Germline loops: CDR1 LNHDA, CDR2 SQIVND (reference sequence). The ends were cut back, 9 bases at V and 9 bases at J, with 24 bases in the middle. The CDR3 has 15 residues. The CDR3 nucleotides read TGTGCCAGCAGACAACGGGACTACCGGAAGGGGCCCCAGCATTTT. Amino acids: CASRQRDYRKGPQHF.

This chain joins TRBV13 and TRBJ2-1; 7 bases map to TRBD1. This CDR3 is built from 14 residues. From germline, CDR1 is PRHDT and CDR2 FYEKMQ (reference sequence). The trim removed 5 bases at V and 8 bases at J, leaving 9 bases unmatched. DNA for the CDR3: TGTGCCAGCAGCCCTCGACAGGGTCACGATGAGCAGTTCTTC. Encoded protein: CASSPRQGHDEQFF.

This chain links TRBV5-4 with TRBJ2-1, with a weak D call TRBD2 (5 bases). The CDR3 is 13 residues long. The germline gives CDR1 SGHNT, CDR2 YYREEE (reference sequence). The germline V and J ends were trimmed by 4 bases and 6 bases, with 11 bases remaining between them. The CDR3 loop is CASSPRRTNEQFF. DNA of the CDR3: TGTGCCAGCAGCCCAAGGAGGACCAATGAGCAGTTCTTC.

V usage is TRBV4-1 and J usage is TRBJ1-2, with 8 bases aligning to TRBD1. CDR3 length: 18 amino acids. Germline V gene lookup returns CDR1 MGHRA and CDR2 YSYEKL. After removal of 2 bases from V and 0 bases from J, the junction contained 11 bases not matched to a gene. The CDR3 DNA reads TGCGCCAGCAGCCAATATCGGGACAGGAGGGATCCTAACTATGGCTACACCTTC. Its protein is CASSQYRDRRDPNYGYTF.